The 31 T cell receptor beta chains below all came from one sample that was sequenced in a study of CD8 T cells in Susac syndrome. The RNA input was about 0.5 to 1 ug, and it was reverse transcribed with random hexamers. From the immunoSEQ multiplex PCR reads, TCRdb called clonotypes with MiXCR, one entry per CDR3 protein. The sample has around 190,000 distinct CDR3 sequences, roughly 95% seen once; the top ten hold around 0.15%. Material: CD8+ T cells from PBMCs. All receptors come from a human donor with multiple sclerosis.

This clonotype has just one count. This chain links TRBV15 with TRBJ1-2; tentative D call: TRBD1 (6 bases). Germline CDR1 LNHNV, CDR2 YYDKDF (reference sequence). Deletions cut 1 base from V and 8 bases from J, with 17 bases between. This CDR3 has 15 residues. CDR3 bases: TGTGCCACCAGCAGAGCGTGGGACATCAAGAGGGGCTACACCTTC. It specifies CATSRAWDIKRGYTF.

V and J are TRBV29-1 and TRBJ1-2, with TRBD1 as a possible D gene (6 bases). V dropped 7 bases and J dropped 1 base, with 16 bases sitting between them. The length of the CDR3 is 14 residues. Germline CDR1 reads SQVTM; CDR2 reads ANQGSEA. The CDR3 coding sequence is TGCAGCGCCGGTGGGGGGGGCGATAACTATGGCTACACCTTC. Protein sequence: CSAGGGGDNYGYTF.

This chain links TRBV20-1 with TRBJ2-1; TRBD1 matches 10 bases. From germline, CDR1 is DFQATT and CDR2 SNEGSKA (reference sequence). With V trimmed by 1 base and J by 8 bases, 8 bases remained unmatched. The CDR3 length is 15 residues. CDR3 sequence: CSARARDRGGYEQFF. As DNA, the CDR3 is TGCAGTGCTAGAGCCAGGGACAGGGGAGGGTATGAGCAGTTCTTC.

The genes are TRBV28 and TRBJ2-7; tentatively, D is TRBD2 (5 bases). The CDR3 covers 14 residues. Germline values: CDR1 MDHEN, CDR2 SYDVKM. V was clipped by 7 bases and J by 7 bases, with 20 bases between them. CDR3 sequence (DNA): TGTGCCAGCACTCCCTTTGGGCTAGCTCCTGAGCAGTACTTC. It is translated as CASTPFGLAPEQYF.

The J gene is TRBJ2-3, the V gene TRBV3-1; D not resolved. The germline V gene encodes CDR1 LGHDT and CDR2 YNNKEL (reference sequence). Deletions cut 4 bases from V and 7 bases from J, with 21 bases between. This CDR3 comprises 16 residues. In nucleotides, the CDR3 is TGTGCCAGCAGCCTAATGGCCGGGCGCCGCGGAAATACGCAGTATTTT. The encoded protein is CASSLMAGRRGNTQYF.

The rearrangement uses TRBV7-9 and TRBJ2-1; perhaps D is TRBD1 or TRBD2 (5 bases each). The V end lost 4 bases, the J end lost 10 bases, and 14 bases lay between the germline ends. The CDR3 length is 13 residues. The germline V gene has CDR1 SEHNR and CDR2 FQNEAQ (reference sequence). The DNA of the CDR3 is TGTGCCAGCAGCTCGGGGACGGCTCCGGAGCAGTTCTTC. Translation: CASSSGTAPEQFF.

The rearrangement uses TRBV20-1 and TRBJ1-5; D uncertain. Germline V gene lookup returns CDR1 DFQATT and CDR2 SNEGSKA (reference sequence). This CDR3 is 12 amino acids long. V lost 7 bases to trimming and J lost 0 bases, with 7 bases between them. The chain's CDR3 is CSGRDSNQPQHF. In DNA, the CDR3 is TGCAGTGGGAGGGATAGCAATCAGCCCCAGCATTTT.

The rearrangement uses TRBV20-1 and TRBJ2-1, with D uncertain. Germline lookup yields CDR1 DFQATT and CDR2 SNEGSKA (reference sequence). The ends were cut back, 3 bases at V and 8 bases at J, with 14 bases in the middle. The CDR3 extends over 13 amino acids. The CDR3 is CSASGWNVDEQFF. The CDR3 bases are TGCAGTGCTAGCGGGTGGAATGTTGATGAGCAGTTCTTC.

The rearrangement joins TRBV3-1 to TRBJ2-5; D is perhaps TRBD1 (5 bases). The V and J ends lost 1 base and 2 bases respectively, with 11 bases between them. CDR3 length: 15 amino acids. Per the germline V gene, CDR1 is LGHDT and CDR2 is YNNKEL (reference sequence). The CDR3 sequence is CASSQGGGRQETQYF. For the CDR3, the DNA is TGTGCCAGCAGCCAAGGGGGCGGACGGCAAGAGACCCAGTACTTC.

The CDR3: CASSDRVGPTYEQYF. As DNA, the CDR3 is TGTGCCAGCAGTGACAGGGTGGGCCCCACCTACGAGCAGTACTTC. The chain couples TRBV2 to TRBJ2-7, with TRBD1 as a possible D gene (5 bases). From germline, CDR1 is SNHLY and CDR2 FYNNEI. V lost 3 bases, J lost 2 bases, and 14 bases lay in between. The CDR3 loop spans 15 amino acids.

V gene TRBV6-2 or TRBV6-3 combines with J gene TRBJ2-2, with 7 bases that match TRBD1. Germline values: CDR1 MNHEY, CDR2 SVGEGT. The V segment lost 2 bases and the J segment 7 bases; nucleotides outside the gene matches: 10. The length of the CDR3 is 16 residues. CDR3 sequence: CASSYPDRFTLGELFF. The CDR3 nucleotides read TGTGCCAGCAGTTACCCGGACAGGTTCACCCTCGGGGAGCTGTTTTTT.

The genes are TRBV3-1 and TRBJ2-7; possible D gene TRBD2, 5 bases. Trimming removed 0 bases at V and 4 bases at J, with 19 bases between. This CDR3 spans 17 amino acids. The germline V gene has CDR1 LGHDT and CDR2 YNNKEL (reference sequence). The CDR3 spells CASSQDAREAGLYEQYF. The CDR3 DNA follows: TGTGCCAGCAGCCAAGACGCCCGGGAAGCAGGCTTGTACGAGCAGTACTTC.

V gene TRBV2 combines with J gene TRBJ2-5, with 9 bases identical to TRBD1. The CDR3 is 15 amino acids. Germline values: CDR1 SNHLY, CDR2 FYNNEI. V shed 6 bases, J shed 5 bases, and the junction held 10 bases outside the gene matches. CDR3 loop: CASRARQGGIETQYF. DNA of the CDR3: TGTGCCAGCAGGGCCAGACAGGGGGGGATCGAGACCCAGTACTTC.

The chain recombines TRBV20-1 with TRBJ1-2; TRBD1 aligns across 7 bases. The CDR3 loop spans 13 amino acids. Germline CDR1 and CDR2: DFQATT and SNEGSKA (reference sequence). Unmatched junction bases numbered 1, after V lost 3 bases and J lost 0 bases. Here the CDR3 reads CSARGQTNYGYTF. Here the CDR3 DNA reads TGCAGTGCTAGGGGACAGACTAACTATGGCTACACCTTC.

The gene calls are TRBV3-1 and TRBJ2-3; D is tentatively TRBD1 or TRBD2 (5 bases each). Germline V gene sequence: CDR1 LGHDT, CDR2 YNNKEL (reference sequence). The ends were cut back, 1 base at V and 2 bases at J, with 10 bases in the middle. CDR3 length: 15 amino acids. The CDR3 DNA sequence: TGTGCCAGCAGCCAAGGTCGGGGCTTCACAGATACGCAGTATTTT. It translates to CASSQGRGFTDTQYF.

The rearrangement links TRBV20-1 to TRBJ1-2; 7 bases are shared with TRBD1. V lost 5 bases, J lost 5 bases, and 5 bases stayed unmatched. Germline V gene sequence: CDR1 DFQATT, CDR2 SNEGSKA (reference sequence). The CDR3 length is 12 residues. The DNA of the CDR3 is TGCAGTGCTGAACAGGGGAGTTATGGCTACACCTTC. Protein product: CSAEQGSYGYTF.

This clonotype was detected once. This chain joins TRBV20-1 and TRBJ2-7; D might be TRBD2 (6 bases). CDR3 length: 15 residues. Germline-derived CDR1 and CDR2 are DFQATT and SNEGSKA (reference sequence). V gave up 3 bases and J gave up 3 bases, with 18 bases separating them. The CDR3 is CSARRGLSPLYEQYF. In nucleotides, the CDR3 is TGCAGTGCTAGGAGGGGACTTAGTCCTCTCTACGAGCAGTACTTC.

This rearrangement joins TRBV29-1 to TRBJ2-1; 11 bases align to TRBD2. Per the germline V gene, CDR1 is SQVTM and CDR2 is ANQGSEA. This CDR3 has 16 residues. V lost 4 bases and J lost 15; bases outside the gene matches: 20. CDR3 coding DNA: TGCAGCGTTGTTGACACCGGGACTAGCGGCTCGGCTGGCGCGTTCTTC. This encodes CSVVDTGTSGSAGAFF.

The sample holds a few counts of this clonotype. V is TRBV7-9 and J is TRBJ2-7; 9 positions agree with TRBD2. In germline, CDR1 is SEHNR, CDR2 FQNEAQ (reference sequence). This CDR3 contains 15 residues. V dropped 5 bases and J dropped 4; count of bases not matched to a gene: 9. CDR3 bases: TGTGCCAGCAGCCCCGGAGCGGGAGGAGTGTACGAGCAGTACTTC. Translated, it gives CASSPGAGGVYEQYF.

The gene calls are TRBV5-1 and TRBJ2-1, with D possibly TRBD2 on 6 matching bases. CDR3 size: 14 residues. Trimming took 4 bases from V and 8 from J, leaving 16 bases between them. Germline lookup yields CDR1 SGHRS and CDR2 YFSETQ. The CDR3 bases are TGCGCCAGCAGCCTGGGCGGGACTCCTGATGAGCAGTTCTTC. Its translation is CASSLGGTPDEQFF.

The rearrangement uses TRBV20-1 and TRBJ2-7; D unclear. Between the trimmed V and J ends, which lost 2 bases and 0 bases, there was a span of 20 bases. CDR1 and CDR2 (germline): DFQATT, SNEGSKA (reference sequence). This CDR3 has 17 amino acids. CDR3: CSARPGLGELSSYEQYF. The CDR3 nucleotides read TGCAGTGCTAGACCAGGCTTAGGTGAACTAAGCTCCTACGAGCAGTACTTC.

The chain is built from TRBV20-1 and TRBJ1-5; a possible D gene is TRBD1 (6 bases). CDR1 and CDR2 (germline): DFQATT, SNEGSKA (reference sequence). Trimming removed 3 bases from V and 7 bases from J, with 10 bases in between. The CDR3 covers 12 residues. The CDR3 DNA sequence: TGCAGTGCTAGCTACGGGGGCCAGCCCCAGCATTTT. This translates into CSASYGGQPQHF.

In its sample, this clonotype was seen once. Here the CDR3 reads CASSILVDSSTDTQYF. CDR3 coding DNA: TGTGCCAGCAGCATTCTCGTGGACAGCAGCACAGATACGCAGTATTTT. The chain joins TRBV13 to TRBJ2-3; D is possibly TRBD1 (6 bases). Germline V CDR1 and CDR2: PRHDT, FYEKMQ (reference sequence). Between the trimmed V and J ends, which lost 5 bases and 0 bases, there was a span of 15 bases. There are 16 residues in the CDR3. Supplemented by reference TRBV13 and TRBJ2-3, the full variable domain reads AAGVIQSPRHLIKEKRETATLKCYPIPRHDTVYWYQQGPGQDPQFLISFYEKMQSDKGSIPDRFSAQQFSDYHSELNMSSLELGDSALYFCASSILVDSSTDTQYFGPGTRLTVL.

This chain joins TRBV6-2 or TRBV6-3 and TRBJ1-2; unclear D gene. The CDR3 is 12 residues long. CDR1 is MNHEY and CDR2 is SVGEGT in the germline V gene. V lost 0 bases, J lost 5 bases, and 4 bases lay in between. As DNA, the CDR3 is TGTGCCAGCAGTTACTCGCTGTATGGCTACACCTTC. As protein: CASSYSLYGYTF.

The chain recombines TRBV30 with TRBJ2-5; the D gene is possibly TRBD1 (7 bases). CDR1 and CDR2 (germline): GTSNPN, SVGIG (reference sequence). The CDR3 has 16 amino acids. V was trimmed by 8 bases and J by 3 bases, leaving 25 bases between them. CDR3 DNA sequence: TGTGCCCCATGTAGGAGGGGGCGACCACAGAAAGAGACCCAGTACTTC. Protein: CAPCRRGRPQKETQYF.

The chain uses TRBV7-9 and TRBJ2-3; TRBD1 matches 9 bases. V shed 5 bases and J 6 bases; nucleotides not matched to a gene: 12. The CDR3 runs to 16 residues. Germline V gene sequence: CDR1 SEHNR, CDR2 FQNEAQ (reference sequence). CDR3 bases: TGTGCCAGCAGCCCAAACGGGACAGGGATGTGGGATACGCAGTATTTT. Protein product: CASSPNGTGMWDTQYF.

Here the CDR3 DNA reads TGTGCCAGCAGTCCCCCCGCCTTCATCGGGGAGCTGTTTTTT. Translated, it gives CASSPPAFIGELFF. V and J are TRBV27 and TRBJ2-2; D is unclear. Germline V gene data show CDR1 as MNHEY and CDR2 as SMNVEV (reference sequence). This CDR3 has 14 residues. Between the trimmed V and J ends, which lost 5 bases and 7 bases, there was a span of 14 bases.

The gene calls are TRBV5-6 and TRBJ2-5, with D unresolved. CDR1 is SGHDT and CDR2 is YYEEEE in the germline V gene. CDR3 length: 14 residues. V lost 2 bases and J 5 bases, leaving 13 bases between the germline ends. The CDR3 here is CASSFIWLFETQYF. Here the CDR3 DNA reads TGTGCCAGCAGCTTTATATGGCTCTTCGAGACCCAGTACTTC.

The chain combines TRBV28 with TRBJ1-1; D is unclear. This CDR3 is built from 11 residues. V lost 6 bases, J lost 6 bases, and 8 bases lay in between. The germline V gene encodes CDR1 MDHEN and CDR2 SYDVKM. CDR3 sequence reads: CASRKKSEAFF. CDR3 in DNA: TGTGCCAGCAGGAAGAAGTCTGAAGCTTTCTTT.

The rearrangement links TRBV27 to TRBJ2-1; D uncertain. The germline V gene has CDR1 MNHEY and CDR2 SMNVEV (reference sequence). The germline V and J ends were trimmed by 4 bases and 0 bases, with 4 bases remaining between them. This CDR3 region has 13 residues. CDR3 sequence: CASSWHSYNEQFF. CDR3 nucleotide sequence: TGTGCCAGCAGTTGGCACTCCTACAATGAGCAGTTCTTC.

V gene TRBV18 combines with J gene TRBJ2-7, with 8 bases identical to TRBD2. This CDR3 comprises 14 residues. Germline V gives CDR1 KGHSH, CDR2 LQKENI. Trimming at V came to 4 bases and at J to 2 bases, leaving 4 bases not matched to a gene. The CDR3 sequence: CASSRTSGAYEQYF. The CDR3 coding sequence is TGTGCCAGCTCACGCACTAGCGGCGCCTACGAGCAGTACTTC.